These 13 T cell receptor beta chains were sequenced from one sample in a study of cytomegalovirus exposure and HLA in healthy donors. Amplification used 60 Vbeta primers and 13 Jbeta primers. Profiled with immunoSEQ multiplex PCR; TCRdb holds only in-frame clones, not every one. The repertoire holds 75,000 to 100,000 clones, with around 80% as singletons. The sequencing sample was made of PBMCs. Receptors originate from a young man in good health and CMV-seronegative.

In this sample, this clone turned up a few times. J is TRBJ2-1 and V is TRBV4-2, with TRBD2 matching 8 bases. From germline, CDR1 is LGHNA and CDR2 YNFKEQ. The length of the CDR3 is 16 residues. The V and J ends lost 4 bases and 3 bases, in that order; junction bases with no gene match: 8. The CDR3 bases are TGTGCCAGCAGCCCCTTGACTAGCGCTGACTACAATGAGCAGTTCTTC. Residues: CASSPLTSADYNEQFF.

The V gene is TRBV7-2, the J gene TRBJ2-1; 8 nucleotides agree with TRBD2. The CDR3 spans 15 residues. Germline loops: CDR1 SGHTA, CDR2 FQGNSA. Trimming removed 1 base from V and 8 bases from J; junction bases left unmatched: 7. CDR3 protein: CASSLGTGGSDEQFF. The CDR3 DNA reads TGTGCCAGCAGCTTAGGAACGGGAGGGAGTGATGAGCAGTTCTTC. The entire variable domain, with the rest obtained from reference TRBV7-2 and TRBJ2-1, is as follows: GAGVSQSPSNKVTEKGKDVELRCDPISGHTALYWYRQSLGQGLEFLIYFQGNSAPDKSGLPSDRFSAERTGGSVSTLTIQRTQQEDSAVYLCASSLGTGGSDEQFFGPGTRLTVL.

This clone was picked up a small number of times. This sequence joins TRBV7-9 and TRBJ2-1; 13 nucleotides line up with TRBD2. V lost 5 bases, J lost 10 bases, and 8 bases stayed unmatched. The CDR3 spans 15 residues. CDR1 is SEHNR and CDR2 is FQNEAQ in the germline V gene (reference sequence). The chain's CDR3 is CASSRPGLAGLEQFF. The CDR3 bases are TGTGCCAGCAGCCGACCGGGACTAGCGGGACTGGAGCAGTTCTTC.

The CDR3 sequence is CASKEDSLNTEAFF. The CDR3 DNA sequence: TGTGCCAGCAAGGAGGACAGCTTGAACACTGAAGCTTTCTTT. The V call is TRBV21-1, the J call TRBJ1-1; the table's D call TRBD1 went unverified against the DNA. TRBV21-1 is marked as a pseudogene. The CDR3 contains 14 residues.

The chain joins TRBV2 to TRBJ1-1; 7 bases agree with TRBD1. This CDR3 comprises 15 residues. CDR1 is SNHLY, CDR2 FYNNEI, per germline. Trimming at V came to 6 bases and at J to 1 base, leaving 8 bases not matched to a gene. CDR3 amino acids: CASSDYDRANTEAFF. CDR3 bases: TGTGCCAGCAGCGACTACGACAGGGCGAACACTGAAGCTTTCTTT.

This rearrangement joins TRBV15 to TRBJ2-2, with D possibly matching TRBD1 (5 bases). The ends were cut back, 0 bases at V and 5 bases at J, with 10 bases in the middle. This CDR3 has 15 amino acids. Germline V gives CDR1 LNHNV, CDR2 YYDKDF (reference sequence). CDR3 loop: CATSREKGWTGELFF. CDR3 sequence (DNA): TGTGCCACCAGCAGAGAGAAGGGGTGGACCGGGGAGCTGTTTTTT.

This clone was detected once. The genes are TRBV5-1 and TRBJ2-7, with D tentatively TRBD2 (5 bases). The CDR3 spans 15 residues. Per germline, CDR1 SGHRS and CDR2 YFSETQ. The V end lost 1 base, the J end lost 4 bases, and 15 bases lay between the germline ends. The DNA for the CDR3 is TGCGCCAGCAGCTTGACCGGGAAGGTCCCTTACGAGCAGTACTTC. Translating it yields CASSLTGKVPYEQYF.

This clone has just a few counts. The V call is TRBV5-6, the J call TRBJ1-4; 10 bases map to TRBD1. Germline CDR1 is SGHDT and CDR2 is YYEEEE. The trim removed 4 bases at V and 7 bases at J, leaving 13 bases unmatched. The CDR3 is made up of 17 amino acids. The CDR3 nucleotides are TGTGCCAGCAGCCCTTACGCCAGACAGGGGGCACGTGAAAAACTGTTTTTT. Protein: CASSPYARQGAREKLFF.

The CDR3 is CASRPKTGDNSPLHF. As DNA, the CDR3 is TGTGCCAGTAGACCCAAGACAGGGGATAATTCACCCCTCCACTTT. V and J are TRBV19 and TRBJ1-6, with TRBD1 identical over 8 bases. Per the germline V gene, CDR1 is LNHDA and CDR2 is SQIVND (reference sequence). V lost 6 bases and J lost 5; bases outside the gene matches: 6. This CDR3 comprises 15 residues.

This chain connects TRBV5-1 to TRBJ2-7; 13 positions match TRBD2. V was pared by 4 bases and J by 5 bases, with 6 bases of the junction left unmatched. The CDR3 extends over 15 amino acids. Germline CDR1 is SGHRS and CDR2 is YFSETQ. The CDR3 sequence: CASSIGLAGANEQYF. In nucleotides, the CDR3 is TGCGCCAGCAGCATCGGACTAGCGGGAGCTAACGAGCAGTACTTC.

This chain connects TRBV19 to TRBJ2-1, with D hard to call. In germline, CDR1 is LNHDA, CDR2 SQIVND (reference sequence). This CDR3 contains 19 residues. Trimming left V 7 bases short and J 0 bases short, with 25 bases between. The CDR3 region is CASNMFARPSLLSYNEQFF. CDR3 bases: TGTGCCAGTAATATGTTTGCTAGGCCTAGTCTACTCTCCTACAATGAGCAGTTCTTC.

The chain joins TRBV21-1 to TRBJ2-6; TRBD2, the D gene given by the table, was not confirmed from the DNA. TRBV21-1 is a documented pseudogene. The CDR3 loop spans 18 amino acids. CDR3 sequence (DNA): TGTGCCAGCAGCGCCCAGAGATTTCCGGGCTCTGGGGCCAACGTCCTGACTTTC. Its translation is CASSAQRFPGSGANVLTF.

The chain combines TRBV4-2 with TRBJ2-7, with a weak D call TRBD2 (6 bases). CDR1 and CDR2 from the germline V gene are LGHNA and YNFKEQ. The CDR3 length is 16 residues. Trimming stripped 0 bases from V and 2 bases from J, with 14 bases between. This chain's CDR3 is CASSQDETSPTYEQYF. DNA for the CDR3: TGTGCCAGCAGCCAAGATGAAACTAGCCCTACCTACGAGCAGTACTTC.